The 30 T cell receptor beta chains given below trace back to one sample, sequenced in a study of T cells in Graves' hyperthyroidism and ophthalmopathy. TCR beta CDR3 sequences were amplified from RNA transcripts. The TCR CDR3 was amplified in a first-round RT-PCR using the HTBI primer set. TCRdb reprocessed the multiplex PCR reads via MiXCR and lists one record per CDR3 protein. Among some 490,000 distinct CDR3 sequences, around a fifth were seen once, and the ten largest hold approximately 49%. Specimen: blood. These receptors all come from a woman in her 70s with Graves' ophthalmopathy.

The V and J genes are TRBV9 and TRBJ1-2; the D gene is possibly TRBD1 (5 bases). CDR3 length: 14 residues. Germline CDR1 SGDLS, CDR2 YYNGEE. V gave up 4 bases and J gave up 4 bases, with 14 bases separating them. The CDR3, as DNA: TGTGCCAGCAGCCCCGACAGACACATCTATGGCTACACCTTC. It translates to CASSPDRHIYGYTF.

The rearrangement links TRBV5-1 to TRBJ1-6, with D tentatively TRBD1 (6 bases). This CDR3 is 15 amino acids long. V lost 4 bases and J 7 bases, leaving 15 bases between the germline ends. Germline loops: CDR1 SGHRS, CDR2 YFSETQ. CDR3 residues: CASSAEVTGNSPLHF. The CDR3, as DNA: TGCGCCAGCAGCGCCGAGGTGACAGGCAATTCACCCCTCCACTTT.

This clonotype appeared a few times. The chain employs TRBV29-1 and TRBJ1-1; the D gene is possibly TRBD1 (5 bases). The CDR3 loop spans 11 amino acids. Germline V gives CDR1 SQVTM, CDR2 ANQGSEA. Trimming stripped 1 base from V and 11 bases from J, with 11 bases between. CDR3 coding DNA: TGCAGCGTTGAAGCTTCCGGGGGGGCTTTCTTT. This encodes CSVEASGGAFF.

This clonotype turned up a few times. The chain links TRBV30 to TRBJ2-1, with 8 bases aligning to TRBD2. The length of the CDR3 is 14 residues. The germline gives CDR1 GTSNPN, CDR2 SVGIG (reference sequence). Unmatched junction bases numbered 8, after V lost 1 base and J lost 9 bases. CDR3: CAWSAGGAGGEQFF. The CDR3 DNA reads TGTGCCTGGAGTGCCGGGGGGGCGGGAGGTGAGCAGTTCTTC.

This clonotype was seen just once. This chain connects TRBV5-5 to TRBJ2-3, with 7 bases aligning to TRBD2. This CDR3 contains 16 residues. With 1 base clipped from V and 3 bases from J, the junction kept 8 bases outside the gene matches. Germline CDR1 and CDR2: SGHKS and YYEKEE (reference sequence). The CDR3 DNA reads TGTGCCAGCAGCTTGCAGGCGGGAGTTAGGACAGATACGCAGTATTTT. This translates into CASSLQAGVRTDTQYF.

The rearrangement joins TRBV20-1 to TRBJ1-3; no clear D. V lost 5 bases and J 0 bases, leaving 8 bases between the germline ends. CDR3 size: 13 residues. Germline V CDR1 and CDR2: DFQATT, SNEGSKA (reference sequence). This CDR3 reads CSAPDDSGNTIYF. CDR3 nucleotides: TGCAGTGCTCCGGATGACTCTGGAAACACCATATATTTT.

The chain uses TRBV12-3 or TRBV12-4 and TRBJ2-1; D may correspond to TRBD1 or TRBD2 (5 bases each). V was trimmed by 7 bases and J by 4 bases, leaving 11 bases between them. CDR3 length equals 13 residues. The CDR3 bases are TGTGCCAGCACCCGGGACGCATACAATGAGCAGTTCTTC. This gives the protein CASTRDAYNEQFF.

The genes are TRBV6-2 or TRBV6-3 and TRBJ2-2; D is ambiguous. Looked up from germline, CDR1 is MNHEY and CDR2 is SVGEGT. Trimming took off 6 bases at V and 6 bases at J, with 8 bases between the two ends. The CDR3 length is 12 residues. CDR3 protein: CASRHPAGELFF. The CDR3 nucleotides read TGTGCCAGCAGACACCCAGCCGGGGAGCTGTTTTTT.

This clonotype was recorded many times. The rearrangement joins TRBV3-1 to TRBJ1-2; D is unresolved. The CDR3 length is 13 residues. Trimming took off 3 bases at V and 4 bases at J, with 9 bases between the two ends. Germline CDR1 LGHDT, CDR2 YNNKEL (reference sequence). CDR3 in DNA: TGTGCCAGCAGCCAGGGAAACCTCTATGGCTACACCTTC. Translating it yields CASSQGNLYGYTF.

Points on this clonotype: Since a much larger clone is just one base distant, this may be a read error. The genes are TRBV27 and TRBJ1-2; 8 nucleotides agree with TRBD1. The CDR3 covers 13 residues. Per germline, CDR1 MNHEY and CDR2 SMNVEV (reference sequence). After removal of 10 bases from V and 7 bases from J, the junction contained 11 bases not matched to a gene. CDR3 nucleotide sequence: TGTGCCAACAGGGCCGGGACAGGTGGTGGCTACACCTTC. This codes for CANRAGTGGGYTF.

This clonotype showed up just a few times. V gene TRBV15 combines with J gene TRBJ1-1; 8 bases align to TRBD1. This CDR3 is 14 amino acids long. Germline V gives CDR1 LNHNV, CDR2 YYDKDF (reference sequence). The V segment lost 1 base and the J segment 4 bases; nucleotides outside the gene matches: 2. CDR3 protein: CATSRGGTGTEAFF. The CDR3 nucleotides are TGTGCCACCAGCAGAGGCGGGACAGGCACTGAAGCTTTCTTT.

The chain carries TRBV20-1 and TRBJ2-1; 9 nucleotides match TRBD2. The J segment lost 7 bases and the V segment lost 3 bases, leaving 7 bases of the junction unmatched. Germline V gives CDR1 DFQATT, CDR2 SNEGSKA (reference sequence). The length of the CDR3 is 14 residues. CDR3 amino acids: CSASSRREGNEQFF. In DNA form, the CDR3 reads TGCAGTGCTAGCAGCCGGCGGGAGGGAAATGAGCAGTTCTTC.

This clonotype was counted between two and nine times. The J gene is TRBJ2-6, the V gene TRBV7-9; 7 bases line up with TRBD1. In germline, CDR1 is SEHNR, CDR2 FQNEAQ (reference sequence). CDR3 length: 13 residues. With 8 bases clipped from V and 2 bases from J, the junction kept 0 bases outside the gene matches. CDR3 sequence (DNA): TGTGCCAGCGGGACAGCTGGGGCCAACGTCCTGACTTTC. It codes for CASGTAGANVLTF. Full variable domain (remainder filled in from reference TRBV7-9 and TRBJ2-6): DTGVSQNPRHKITKRGQNVTFRCDPISEHNRLYWYRQTLGQGPEFLTYFQNEAQLEKSRLLSDRFSAERPKGSFSTLEIQRTEQGDSAMYLCASGTAGANVLTFGAGSRLTVL.

The chain couples TRBV7-9 to TRBJ1-5; no clear D gene. This CDR3 is 16 amino acids long. Trimming took 5 bases from V and 3 from J, leaving 17 bases between them. Per the germline V gene, CDR1 is SEHNR and CDR2 is FQNEAQ (reference sequence). In DNA, the CDR3 is TGTGCCAGCAGCCCCTCCGCAAGTCCCCCCAATCAGCCCCAGCATTTT. Protein product: CASSPSASPPNQPQHF. The full variable domain, rest sourced from reference TRBV7-9 and TRBJ1-5, is DTGVSQNPRHKITKRGQNVTFRCDPISEHNRLYWYRQTLGQGPEFLTYFQNEAQLEKSRLLSDRFSAERPKGSFSTLEIQRTEQGDSAMYLCASSPSASPPNQPQHFGDGTRLSIL.

The V and J genes are TRBV30 and TRBJ2-7, with TRBD1 identical over 10 bases. The trim removed 8 bases at V and 1 base at J, leaving 11 bases unmatched. This CDR3 contains 15 residues. Germline CDR1 GTSNPN, CDR2 SVGIG (reference sequence). The chain's CDR3 is CAGLGQGGDSYEQYF. As DNA, the CDR3 is TGTGCCGGATTAGGACAGGGGGGCGATTCCTACGAGCAGTACTTC.

The CDR3: CASSQNRGSDGYTF. CDR3 coding DNA: TGTGCCAGCAGCCAAAACAGGGGATCTGATGGCTACACCTTC. This chain connects TRBV14 to TRBJ1-2, with TRBD1 matching over 7 bases. CDR3 length: 14 residues. Germline CDR1 and CDR2: SGHDN and FVKESK. V was pared by 2 bases and J by 6 bases, with 6 bases of the junction left unmatched.

This rearrangement joins TRBV5-1 to TRBJ2-7; a possible D gene is TRBD1 (6 bases). The V gene lost 4 bases and the J gene lost 3 bases, with 14 bases spanning the gap. The CDR3 loop spans 14 amino acids. Germline CDR1 SGHRS, CDR2 YFSETQ. CDR3 region: CASSPRTANYEQYF. The CDR3 DNA reads TGCGCCAGCAGCCCCCGGACAGCTAACTACGAGCAGTACTTC.

This clonotype was recorded a few times. The V and J genes are TRBV5-1 and TRBJ1-1; 7 positions match TRBD1. The V gene's germline CDR1 is SGHRS and CDR2 YFSETQ. The CDR3 is 16 residues long. V trimming: 0 bases; J trimming: 4 bases; junction bases outside the gene matches: 9. DNA for the CDR3: TGCGCCAGCAGCTTGGTAGGGGGCGCGGGGTCCACTGAAGCTTTCTTT. It translates to CASSLVGGAGSTEAFF. The full variable domain, in which reference TRBV5-1 and TRBJ1-1 provide the parts outside the CDR3, is KAGVTQTPRYLIKTRGQQVTLSCSPISGHRSVSWYQQTPGQGLQFLFEYFSETQRNKGNFPGRFSGRQFSNSRSEMNVSTLELGDSALYLCASSLVGGAGSTEAFFGQGTRLTVV.

The V and J genes are TRBV5-1 and TRBJ2-2; D uncertain. The germline V gene encodes CDR1 SGHRS and CDR2 YFSETQ. There are 12 residues in the CDR3. The germline V and J ends were trimmed by 4 bases and 7 bases, with 8 bases remaining between them. The CDR3 protein is CASSINDGELFF. The CDR3 region has the DNA TGCGCCAGCAGCATAAACGACGGGGAGCTGTTTTTT. Complete variable domain (other parts from reference TRBV5-1 and TRBJ2-2): KAGVTQTPRYLIKTRGQQVTLSCSPISGHRSVSWYQQTPGQGLQFLFEYFSETQRNKGNFPGRFSGRQFSNSRSEMNVSTLELGDSALYLCASSINDGELFFGEGSRLTVL.

The V gene is TRBV10-3, the J gene TRBJ2-3, with D possibly being TRBD2 (7 bases). The CDR3 runs 19 residues. The V end lost 6 bases, the J end lost 4 bases, and 29 bases lay between the germline ends. CDR1 is ENHRY, CDR2 SYGVKD, per germline. The CDR3 DNA is TGTGCCATCAGACCAGGCGGGGGTAGTCCTACGGGGGGCGCAGATACGCAGTATTTT. Translation: CAIRPGGGSPTGGADTQYF.

V and J are TRBV28 and TRBJ1-6; D remains ambiguous. Germline V gene lookup returns CDR1 MDHEN and CDR2 SYDVKM. CDR3 length equals 15 residues. Trimming took off 2 bases at V and 5 bases at J, with 10 bases between the two ends. CDR3 amino acids: CASSLEQRNNSPLHF. The CDR3 DNA follows: TGTGCCAGCAGTTTAGAACAGAGGAATAATTCACCCCTCCACTTT.

The chain carries TRBV7-9 and TRBJ2-5; 10 bases match TRBD2. J was trimmed by 2 bases and V by 5 bases; bases with no gene match: 5. CDR3 length: 15 amino acids. Germline-derived CDR1 and CDR2 are SEHNR and FQNEAQ (reference sequence). The CDR3 loop is CASSTSGIGQETQYF. The CDR3 region has the DNA TGTGCCAGCAGCACTAGCGGGATTGGGCAAGAGACCCAGTACTTC.

This clonotype appeared many times. The chain couples TRBV6-1 to TRBJ1-1, with TRBD1 matching over 7 bases. The CDR3 runs 14 residues. Germline values: CDR1 MNHNS, CDR2 SASEGT. Unmatched junction bases numbered 9, after V lost 8 bases and J lost 3 bases. The CDR3 here is CASQKGDSYTEAFF. CDR3 in DNA: TGTGCCAGCCAAAAGGGGGACAGTTACACTGAAGCTTTCTTT.

This clonotype has just a few counts. The rearrangement joins TRBV9 to TRBJ2-1, with D perhaps given as TRBD1 or TRBD2 (5 bases each). The CDR3 runs to 15 residues. V shed 2 bases and J shed 4 bases, with 13 bases lying between them. Germline V gives CDR1 SGDLS, CDR2 YYNGEE. The CDR3 reads CASSVEGTGYNEQFF. In DNA form, the CDR3 reads TGTGCCAGCAGCGTCGAAGGGACGGGATACAATGAGCAGTTCTTC. The full variable domain, with the rest looked up from reference TRBV9 and TRBJ2-1, is DSGVTQTPKHLITATGQRVTLRCSPRSGDLSVYWYQQSLDQGLQFLIQYYNGEERAKGNILERFSAQQFPDLHSELNLSSLELGDSALYFCASSVEGTGYNEQFFGPGTRLTVL.

V usage is TRBV30 and J usage is TRBJ2-2; 8 bases map to TRBD1. Trimming at V came to 0 bases and at J to 2 bases, leaving 11 bases not matched to a gene. Germline CDR1 reads GTSNPN; CDR2 reads SVGIG (reference sequence). The CDR3 runs to 18 residues. The CDR3 protein is CAWSVRQGARHNTGELFF. The CDR3 DNA reads TGTGCCTGGAGTGTACGGCAGGGGGCAAGACATAACACCGGGGAGCTGTTTTTT.

The V gene is TRBV6-1, the J gene TRBJ1-1; D may be TRBD1 (6 bases). Germline CDR1 is MNHNS and CDR2 is SASEGT. The CDR3 extends over 17 amino acids. V was clipped by 2 bases and J by 4 bases, with 20 bases between them. The CDR3 region is CASSEPGASRGVTEAFF. CDR3 DNA sequence: TGTGCCAGCAGTGAACCAGGGGCCTCGCGTGGTGTCACTGAAGCTTTCTTT.

The chain recombines TRBV5-1 with TRBJ2-7, with 9 bases aligning to TRBD1. There are 15 residues in the CDR3. The trim removed 5 bases at V and 3 bases at J, leaving 9 bases unmatched. Per the germline V gene, CDR1 is SGHRS and CDR2 is YFSETQ. The CDR3 is CASRTDRGRGYEQYF. The DNA of the CDR3 is TGCGCCAGCAGGACAGACAGGGGGAGAGGCTACGAGCAGTACTTC.

This clonotype was counted a single time. The J gene is TRBJ2-2, the V gene TRBV20-1; a weak D match, TRBD1 (5 bases). Germline assignment: CDR1 DFQATT and CDR2 SNEGSKA (reference sequence). The CDR3 covers 16 residues. V was cut by 1 base and J by 0 bases, with 12 bases left in between. DNA of the CDR3: TGCAGTGCTAGAGGGCAGGGATTTTCGAACACCGGGGAGCTGTTTTTT. The encoded protein is CSARGQGFSNTGELFF.

This clonotype was seen a handful of times. The J gene is TRBJ2-7, the V gene TRBV6-1, with TRBD1 matching over 11 bases. The trim removed 8 bases at V and 3 bases at J, leaving 6 bases unmatched. The CDR3 runs to 14 residues. The germline V gene has CDR1 MNHNS and CDR2 SASEGT. CDR3 nucleotide sequence: TGTGCCAGCCTCCGGACAGGGGGCCACTACGAGCAGTACTTC. This sequence encodes CASLRTGGHYEQYF.

The chain is built from TRBV7-2 and TRBJ1-3; no clear D. The CDR3 spans 15 residues. CDR1 and CDR2 from the germline V gene are SGHTA and FQGNSA. V was cut by 1 base and J by 2 bases, with 9 bases left in between. As DNA, the CDR3 is TGTGCCAGCAGCTTAGGGCCAGGCGCTGGAAACACCATATATTTT. Its protein product is CASSLGPGAGNTIYF.